The next 22 T cell receptor beta chains were all read from a single sample in a study of T cell responses to AZD1222 COVID-19 vaccine. TCRdb keeps only in-frame clones here, not all; method: immunoSEQ multiplex PCR. The sample shows roughly 150,000 clones, about nine tenths of them seen only once. The sequencing used peripheral blood, collected 28 days after the second AZD1222 dose. These receptors were taken from an adult who received the AZD1222 COVID-19 vaccine.

This clone was recorded once. The genes are TRBV5-1 and TRBJ1-2, with no clear D. The V end lost 0 bases, the J end lost 0 bases, and 6 bases lay between the germline ends. The germline gives CDR1 SGHRS, CDR2 YFSETQ. The CDR3 has 14 residues. The CDR3 loop reads CASSLEGTNYGYTF. For the CDR3, the DNA is TGCGCCAGCAGCTTGGAGGGTACTAACTATGGCTACACCTTC. Drawing the rest from reference TRBV5-1 and TRBJ1-2, the complete variable domain is KAGVTQTPRYLIKTRGQQVTLSCSPISGHRSVSWYQQTPGQGLQFLFEYFSETQRNKGNFPGRFSGRQFSNSRSEMNVSTLELGDSALYLCASSLEGTNYGYTFGSGTRLTVV.

The chain uses TRBV7-2 and TRBJ2-1; D might be TRBD2 (5 bases). The CDR3 is made up of 12 amino acids. Germline CDR1 is SGHTA and CDR2 is FQGNSA. Trimming removed 8 bases at V and 7 bases at J, with 12 bases between. CDR3 amino acids: CASSRRGNEQFF. The CDR3 DNA follows: TGTGCCAGCTCCCGCCGCGGGAATGAGCAGTTCTTC. Together with reference TRBV7-2 and TRBJ2-1, the CDR3 gives the full variable domain: GAGVSQSPSNKVTEKGKDVELRCDPISGHTALYWYRQSLGQGLEFLIYFQGNSAPDKSGLPSDRFSAERTGGSVSTLTIQRTQQEDSAVYLCASSRRGNEQFFGPGTRLTVL.

The rearrangement uses TRBV20-1 and TRBJ2-5, with TRBD2 matching 13 bases. V was clipped by 3 bases and J by 7 bases; unmatched bases: 11. The germline gives CDR1 DFQATT, CDR2 SNEGSKA (reference sequence). The CDR3 spans 16 residues. CDR3 sequence: CSASGLAGDAIGTQYF. As DNA, the CDR3 is TGCAGTGCTAGTGGACTAGCGGGAGACGCCATCGGGACCCAGTACTTC.

The chain uses TRBV27 and TRBJ2-2, with D perhaps TRBD1 (7 bases). CDR3 length: 16 residues. V lost 6 bases, J lost 3 bases, and 17 bases lay in between. CDR1 MNHEY and CDR2 SMNVEV come from the germline V gene (reference sequence). The CDR3 here is CASSHRGGGYTGELFF. For the CDR3, the DNA is TGTGCCAGCAGCCATCGAGGAGGGGGCTACACCGGGGAGCTGTTTTTT.

V gene TRBV10-1 combines with J gene TRBJ2-5; D is uncertain. Germline CDR1 reads WNHNN; CDR2 reads SYGVQD (reference sequence). Trimming cost V 7 bases and J 3 bases, with 21 bases left between them. The CDR3 spans 16 residues. The CDR3 DNA follows: TGCGCCAGCAATAAGGGTAATATGACCCGAAAAGAGACCCAGTACTTC. This translates into CASNKGNMTRKETQYF.

The genes are TRBV7-2 and TRBJ1-1; 11 bases agree with TRBD1. The CDR3 contains 15 residues. The trim removed 4 bases at V and 1 base at J, leaving 2 bases unmatched. CDR1 and CDR2 (germline): SGHTA, FQGNSA. The CDR3 region is CASSWGTGGNTEAFF. For the CDR3, the DNA is TGTGCCAGCAGCTGGGGGACAGGGGGGAACACTGAAGCTTTCTTT.

This chain connects TRBV28 to TRBJ2-7; the D gene is possibly TRBD1 (5 bases). The germline V gene has CDR1 MDHEN and CDR2 SYDVKM. This CDR3 spans 13 amino acids. V lost 6 bases, J lost 0 bases, and 9 bases lay in between. CDR3 sequence: CASRPDSSYEQYF. The CDR3 nucleotides are TGTGCCAGCAGGCCTGACAGCTCCTACGAGCAGTACTTC. Full variable domain (rest looked up from reference TRBV28 and TRBJ2-7): DVKVTQSSRYLVKRTGEKVFLECVQDMDHENMFWYRQDPGLGLRLIYFSYDVKMKEKGDIPEGYSVSREKKERFSLILESASTNQTSMYLCASRPDSSYEQYFGPGTRLTVT.

This rearrangement joins TRBV5-4 to TRBJ1-1, with a possible D match to TRBD1 (5 bases). Germline lookup yields CDR1 SGHNT and CDR2 YYREEE (reference sequence). Trimming took off 0 bases at V and 3 bases at J, with 9 bases between the two ends. The CDR3 loop spans 14 amino acids. The chain's CDR3 is CASSLGGGDTEAFF. CDR3 bases: TGTGCCAGCAGCTTGGGTGGGGGTGACACTGAAGCTTTCTTT.

CDR3 bases: TGTGCCTCCAAACCGGGACTAGACTACAATGAGCAGTTCTTC. It codes for CASKPGLDYNEQFF. The chain uses TRBV7-2 and TRBJ2-1; 8 bases agree with TRBD2. The trim removed 11 bases at V and 3 bases at J, leaving 9 bases unmatched. CDR1 is SGHTA and CDR2 is FQGNSA in the germline V gene. The CDR3 extends over 14 amino acids.

The chain links TRBV7-2 to TRBJ1-1; 10 bases fit TRBD1. The J segment lost 2 bases and the V segment lost 5 bases, leaving 5 bases of the junction unmatched. Germline V gene data show CDR1 as SGHTA and CDR2 as FQGNSA. There are 15 residues in the CDR3. The CDR3 here is CASSPDRGRNTEAFF. CDR3 DNA: TGTGCCAGCAGCCCCGACAGGGGGCGAAACACTGAAGCTTTCTTT. The entire variable domain, with the rest obtained from reference TRBV7-2 and TRBJ1-1, is as follows: GAGVSQSPSNKVTEKGKDVELRCDPISGHTALYWYRQSLGQGLEFLIYFQGNSAPDKSGLPSDRFSAERTGGSVSTLTIQRTQQEDSAVYLCASSPDRGRNTEAFFGQGTRLTVV.

The rearrangement uses TRBV2 and TRBJ1-3; D perhaps matches TRBD1 (5 bases). V was pared by 4 bases and J by 7 bases, with 11 bases between. The CDR3 has 13 residues. Germline CDR1 SNHLY, CDR2 FYNNEI. In DNA, the CDR3 is TGTGCCAGCAGTGGACCCGGGGGGAACACCATATATTTT. It translates to CASSGPGGNTIYF.

This rearrangement joins TRBV27 to TRBJ2-7; D is unresolved. Trimming removed 7 bases from V and 3 bases from J, with 7 bases in between. The germline gives CDR1 MNHEY, CDR2 SMNVEV (reference sequence). The CDR3 extends over 11 amino acids. CDR3 loop: CASMSRYEQYF. CDR3 nucleotides: TGTGCCAGCATGAGTCGCTACGAGCAGTACTTC.

This sequence joins TRBV29-1 and TRBJ1-1, with 9 nucleotides matching TRBD1. The CDR3 spans 16 residues. V lost 3 bases, J lost 1 base, and 9 bases stayed unmatched. Looked up from germline, CDR1 is SQVTM and CDR2 is ANQGSEA. The CDR3: CSVDRGTGPWNTEAFF. The CDR3 DNA follows: TGCAGCGTTGATAGGGGGACAGGGCCTTGGAACACTGAAGCTTTCTTT.

The rearrangement joins TRBV6-5 to TRBJ1-1; D possibly corresponds to TRBD1 (5 bases). V dropped 2 bases and J dropped 0 bases, with 13 bases sitting between them. Germline V lookup: CDR1 MNHEY, CDR2 SVGAGI. The CDR3 is 16 amino acids. The CDR3 here is CASSYTTGTMNTEAFF. The CDR3 DNA sequence: TGTGCCAGCAGTTACACGACGGGGACCATGAACACTGAAGCTTTCTTT.

For the CDR3, the DNA is TGTGCCAGCAGCCCCGGACAGGGGAGGAGCACAGATACGCAGTATTTT. Translating gives CASSPGQGRSTDTQYF. V and J are TRBV11-3 and TRBJ2-3, with 9 positions matching TRBD1. Germline trimming cut 5 bases from V and 0 bases from J; bases unmatched to any gene: 6. From germline, CDR1 is SGHNT and CDR2 YENEEA. The CDR3 totals 16 residues.

The J gene is TRBJ1-2, the V gene TRBV28, with unresolved D. The CDR3 contains 13 residues. Germline CDR1 is MDHEN and CDR2 is SYDVKM. Deletions cut 6 bases from V and 10 bases from J, with 18 bases between. The CDR3 DNA reads TGTGCCAGCAGAGTTTTTTCCCCAATGATCTACACCTTC. It yields the protein CASRVFSPMIYTF.

The chain is built from TRBV28 and TRBJ1-1; TRBD1 might be the D (5 bases). This CDR3 has 15 residues. Germline loops: CDR1 MDHEN, CDR2 SYDVKM. V lost 5 bases and J lost 5, with 18 bases in between. CDR3 DNA sequence: TGTGCCAGCAGTCCTGCCCGGGGCAGGAATACTGAAGCTTTCTTT. Its protein product is CASSPARGRNTEAFF.

The V call is TRBV5-1, the J call TRBJ1-5, with TRBD1 matching over 9 bases. This CDR3 spans 15 amino acids. The trim removed 4 bases at V and 6 bases at J, leaving 8 bases unmatched. From germline, CDR1 is SGHRS and CDR2 YFSETQ. CDR3 sequence reads: CASSPTTGGVQPQHF. The CDR3 bases are TGCGCCAGCAGCCCCACTACAGGGGGCGTTCAGCCCCAGCATTTT.

This clone was detected only once. The gene calls are TRBV2 and TRBJ1-6; 10 positions match TRBD1. The CDR3 is 17 amino acids. CDR1 and CDR2 from the germline V gene are SNHLY and FYNNEI. V shed 6 bases and J 8 bases; nucleotides not matched to a gene: 13. The CDR3 nucleotides read TGTGCCAGCAGGACAACCGGGACAGGGGTTGGGGATTCACCCCTCCACTTT. Translating it yields CASRTTGTGVGDSPLHF.

The chain carries TRBV19 and TRBJ2-2; 7 positions agree with TRBD1. This CDR3 is 16 amino acids long. Germline V gene lookup returns CDR1 LNHDA and CDR2 SQIVND (reference sequence). The V gene end was trimmed by 2 bases and the J gene end by 0 bases; junction bases not matched to a gene: 3. The CDR3, as DNA: TGTGCCAGTAGTATAAGGACAGGCCCGAACACCGGGGAGCTGTTTTTT. It codes for CASSIRTGPNTGELFF. The whole variable domain, remainder taken from reference TRBV19 and TRBJ2-2, is DGGITQSPKYLFRKEGQNVTLSCEQNLNHDAMYWYRQDPGQGLRLIYYSQIVNDFQKGDIAEGYSVSREKKESFPLTVTSAQKNPTAFYLCASSIRTGPNTGELFFGEGSRLTVL.

Only a few counts were recorded for this clone. The chain recombines TRBV27 with TRBJ1-1, with 7 bases that match TRBD1. V trimming: 5 bases; J trimming: 1 base; junction bases outside the gene matches: 7. The germline CDR1 and CDR2 sequences are MNHEY and SMNVEV (reference sequence). This CDR3 spans 15 amino acids. The CDR3 nucleotides are TGTGCCAGCAGTCCCATGACAGGGCGGAACACTGAAGCTTTCTTT. It is translated as CASSPMTGRNTEAFF.

This chain uses TRBV7-2 with TRBJ2-1; 8 nucleotides agree with TRBD2. The CDR3 has 15 amino acids. CDR1 and CDR2 (germline): SGHTA, FQGNSA. V trimming: 6 bases; J trimming: 10 bases; junction bases outside the gene matches: 14. The CDR3 sequence is CASRDSGIVYGEQFF. DNA for the CDR3: TGTGCCAGCAGGGATAGCGGGATTGTTTACGGCGAGCAGTTCTTC. Full variable domain (rest looked up from reference TRBV7-2 and TRBJ2-1): GAGVSQSPSNKVTEKGKDVELRCDPISGHTALYWYRQSLGQGLEFLIYFQGNSAPDKSGLPSDRFSAERTGGSVSTLTIQRTQQEDSAVYLCASRDSGIVYGEQFFGPGTRLTVL.